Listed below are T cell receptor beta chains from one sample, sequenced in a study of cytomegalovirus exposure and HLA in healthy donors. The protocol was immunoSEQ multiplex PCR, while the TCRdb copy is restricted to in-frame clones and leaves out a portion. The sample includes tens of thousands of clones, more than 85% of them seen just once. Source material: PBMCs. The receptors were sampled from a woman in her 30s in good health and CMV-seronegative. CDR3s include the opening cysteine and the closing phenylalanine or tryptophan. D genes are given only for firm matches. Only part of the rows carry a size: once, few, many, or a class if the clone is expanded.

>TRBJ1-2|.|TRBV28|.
CASSWGRGDYGYTF
TGTGCCAGCAGTTGGGGCAGGGGAGACTATGGCTACACCTTC
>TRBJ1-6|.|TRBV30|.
CAWSVWALLHF
TGTGCCTGGAGTGTATGGGCCCTCCTCCACTTT
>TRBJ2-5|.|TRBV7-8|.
CASSAWRAGTQETQYF
TGTGCCAGCAGCGCCTGGAGGGCGGGGACCCAAGAGACCCAGTACTTC
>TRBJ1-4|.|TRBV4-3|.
CASSQDLETVGEKLFF
TGCGCCAGCAGCCAAGATCTTGAGACAGTGGGGGAAAAACTGTTTTTT
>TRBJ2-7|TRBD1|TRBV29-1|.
CSVELTGSETYEQYF
TGCAGCGTTGAGCTGACAGGGTCGGAAACCTACGAGCAGTACTTC
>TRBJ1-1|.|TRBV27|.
CASSPGRGGAEAFF
TGTGCCAGCAGTCCAGGGCGCGGTGGGGCTGAAGCTTTCTTT
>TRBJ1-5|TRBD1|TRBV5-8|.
CASSGYRGSSNQPQHF
TGTGCCAGCAGCGGCTACAGGGGAAGTAGCAATCAGCCCCAGCATTTT
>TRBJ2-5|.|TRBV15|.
CATSRVGGLETQYF
TGTGCCACCAGCAGAGTTGGTGGGCTGGAGACCCAGTACTTC
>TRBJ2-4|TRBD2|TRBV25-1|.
CASSGSGGNLAKNIQYF
TGTGCCAGCAGTGGCTCGGGGGGGAACCTAGCCAAAAACATTCAGTACTTC
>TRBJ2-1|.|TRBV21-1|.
CASSNRSSAGLYNEQFF
TGTGCCAGCAGCAATCGGAGTTCGGCGGGGCTTTACAATGAGCAGTTCTTC
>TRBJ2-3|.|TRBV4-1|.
CASSPLAATDTQYF
TGCGCCAGCAGCCCCTTAGCGGCCACAGATACGCAGTATTTT
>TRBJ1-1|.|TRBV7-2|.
CASSLNIQVNTEAFF
TGTGCCAGCAGCTTAAACATCCAGGTTAACACTGAAGCTTTCTTT
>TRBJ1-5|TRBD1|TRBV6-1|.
CASGRTGGGGQPQHF
TGTGCCAGCGGACGGACAGGGGGTGGTGGTCAGCCCCAGCATTTT
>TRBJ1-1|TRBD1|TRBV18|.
CASSVQGPGGMNTEAFF
TGTGCCAGCTCAGTACAGGGGCCTGGAGGCATGAACACTGAAGCTTTCTTT
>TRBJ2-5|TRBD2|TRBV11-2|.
CASSLLGLRQETQYF
TGTGCCAGCAGCTTATTGGGACTACGACAAGAGACCCAGTACTTC
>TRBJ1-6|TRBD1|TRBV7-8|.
CASSLDRGNSPLHF
TGTGCCAGCAGCTTAGACAGGGGAAATTCACCCCTCCACTTT
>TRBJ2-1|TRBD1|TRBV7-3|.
CASSSGQQSNEQFF
TGTGCCAGCAGCTCGGGACAGCAATCCAATGAGCAGTTCTTC
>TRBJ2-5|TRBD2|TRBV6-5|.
CASSYSRTRGLRTQYF
TGTGCCAGCAGTTACTCGAGGACTAGAGGGTTAAGGACCCAGTACTTC
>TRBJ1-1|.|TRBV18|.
CATRTENTEAFF
TGTGCCACCCGGACAGAGAACACTGAAGCTTTCTTT
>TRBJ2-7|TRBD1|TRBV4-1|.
CASSQDPGFTGAGDEQYF
TGCGCCAGCAGCCAAGATCCCGGATTCACAGGGGCTGGAGACGAGCAGTACTTC
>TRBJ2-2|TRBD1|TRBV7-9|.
CASSFRDRGSGELFF
TGTGCCAGCAGCTTCCGGGACAGGGGATCCGGGGAGCTGTTTTTT
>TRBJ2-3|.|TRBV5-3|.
CARSKGRVIADTQYF
TGTGCCAGAAGTAAAGGGCGGGTAATCGCAGATACGCAGTATTTT
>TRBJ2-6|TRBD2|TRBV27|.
CASKIPGREGGANVLTF
TGTGCCAGCAAGATTCCAGGGAGGGAAGGAGGGGCCAACGTCCTGACTTTC
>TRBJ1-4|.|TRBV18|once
CASSPIMGDWLFF
TGTGCCAGCTCACCGATTATGGGCGATTGGCTGTTTTTT
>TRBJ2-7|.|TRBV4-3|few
CASSQDANRAYEQYF
TGCGCCAGCAGCCAAGACGCTAACAGGGCCTACGAGCAGTACTTC
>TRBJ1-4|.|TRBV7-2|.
CASSPKTGFNEKLFF
TGTGCCAGCAGCCCCAAGACAGGCTTTAATGAAAAACTGTTTTTT
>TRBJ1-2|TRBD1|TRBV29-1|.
CSVATDRVNYGYTF
TGCAGCGTCGCCACGGACAGGGTAAACTATGGCTACACCTTC
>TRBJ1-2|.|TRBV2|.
CASSSGNYGYTF
TGTGCCAGCAGTTCGGGGAACTATGGCTACACCTTC
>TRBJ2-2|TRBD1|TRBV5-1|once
CASSLDRGTGELFF
TGCGCCAGCAGCTTAGACAGGGGGACCGGGGAGCTGTTTTTT
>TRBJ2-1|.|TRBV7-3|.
CASSFYGGREQFF
TGTGCCAGCAGCTTTTACGGGGGGCGTGAGCAGTTCTTC
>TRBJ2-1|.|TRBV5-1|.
CASSLVDRGKDSISYNEQFF
TGCGCCAGCAGCTTGGTTGACCGAGGCAAGGACAGCATCTCCTACAATGAGCAGTTCTTC
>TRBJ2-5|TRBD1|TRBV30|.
CAWSVNRGETQYF
TGTGCCTGGAGTGTGAACAGGGGGGAGACCCAGTACTTC
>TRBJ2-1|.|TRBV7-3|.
CASSPTGGEQFF
TGTGCCAGCAGCCCCACCGGGGGTGAGCAGTTCTTC
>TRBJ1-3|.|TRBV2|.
CASSGDNLPGNTIYF
TGTGCCAGCAGTGGAGACAACCTCCCTGGAAACACCATATATTTT
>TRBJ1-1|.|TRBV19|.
CASMLRALNTEAFF
TGTGCCAGTATGTTGCGGGCCCTAAACACTGAAGCTTTCTTT
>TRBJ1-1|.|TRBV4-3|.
CASSGGDWVNTEAFF
TGCGCCAGCAGCGGGGGGGACTGGGTGAACACTGAAGCTTTCTTT
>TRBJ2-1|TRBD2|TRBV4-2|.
CASSQEIAGAHEQFF
TGTGCCAGCAGCCAAGAGATAGCGGGAGCTCATGAGCAGTTCTTC
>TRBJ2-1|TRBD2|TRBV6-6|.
CASSTSGNNEQFF
TGTGCCAGCTCGACTAGCGGGAACAATGAGCAGTTCTTC
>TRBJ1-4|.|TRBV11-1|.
CASAKEQNEKLFF
TGTGCCAGCGCCAAGGAGCAGAATGAAAAACTGTTTTTT
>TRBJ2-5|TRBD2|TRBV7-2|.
CASSLGGGVRETQYF
TGTGCCAGCAGCTTAGGGGGGGGAGTAAGGGAGACCCAGTACTTC
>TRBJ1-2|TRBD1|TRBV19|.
CASTSNRGTGRLDYGYTF
TGTGCCAGTACCTCTAACCGCGGGACAGGGCGATTGGACTATGGCTACACCTTC
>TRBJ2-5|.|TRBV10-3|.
CATSVVVQETQYF
TGTGCCACCTCGGTCGTCGTCCAAGAGACCCAGTACTTC
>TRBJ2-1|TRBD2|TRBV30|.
CAWGLAGGEGQFF
TGTGCCTGGGGACTAGCGGGAGGCGAGGGGCAGTTCTTC
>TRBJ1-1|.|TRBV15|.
CATSRRRGTEAFF
TGTGCCACCAGCAGACGGAGAGGAACTGAAGCTTTCTTT
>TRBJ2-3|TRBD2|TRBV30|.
CAWRPGLAGVSDTQYF
TGTGCCTGGAGGCCGGGACTAGCGGGAGTTTCAGATACGCAGTATTTT
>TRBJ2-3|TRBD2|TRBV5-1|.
CASSLLAEGVDTQYF
TGCGCCAGCAGCTTACTAGCGGAGGGGGTAGATACGCAGTATTTT
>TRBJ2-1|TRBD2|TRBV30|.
CAWSPSPGLVQFF
TGTGCCTGGAGTCCTAGCCCGGGACTAGTGCAGTTCTTC
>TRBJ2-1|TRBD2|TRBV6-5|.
CASSHSGLVNNEQFF
TGTGCCAGCAGTCATTCGGGACTAGTCAACAATGAGCAGTTCTTC
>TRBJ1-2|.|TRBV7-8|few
CASTRLQGRYGYTF
TGTGCCAGCACCAGATTGCAGGGAAGGTATGGCTACACCTTC
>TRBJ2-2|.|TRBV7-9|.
CASSPGPAPNTGELFF
TGTGCCAGCAGCCCAGGTCCGGCGCCTAACACCGGGGAGCTGTTTTTT
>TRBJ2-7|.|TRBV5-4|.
CASSLRTQGSFHEQYF
TGTGCCAGCAGCTTACGAACACAGGGTAGTTTCCACGAGCAGTACTTC
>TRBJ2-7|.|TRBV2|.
CASVGAGLISGEQYF
TGTGCCAGTGTGGGGGCAGGGTTGATCTCCGGCGAGCAGTACTTC
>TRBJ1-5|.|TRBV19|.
CASRTYGDRLMPQHF
TGTGCCAGTAGGACCTACGGAGATAGGTTGATGCCCCAGCATTTT
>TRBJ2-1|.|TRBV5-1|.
CASSLAAPYNEQFF
TGCGCCAGCAGCTTGGCCGCGCCTTACAATGAGCAGTTCTTC
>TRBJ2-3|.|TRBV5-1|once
CASSLAIRGQGDTQYF
TGCGCCAGCAGCTTGGCCATAAGGGGTCAGGGGGATACGCAGTATTTT